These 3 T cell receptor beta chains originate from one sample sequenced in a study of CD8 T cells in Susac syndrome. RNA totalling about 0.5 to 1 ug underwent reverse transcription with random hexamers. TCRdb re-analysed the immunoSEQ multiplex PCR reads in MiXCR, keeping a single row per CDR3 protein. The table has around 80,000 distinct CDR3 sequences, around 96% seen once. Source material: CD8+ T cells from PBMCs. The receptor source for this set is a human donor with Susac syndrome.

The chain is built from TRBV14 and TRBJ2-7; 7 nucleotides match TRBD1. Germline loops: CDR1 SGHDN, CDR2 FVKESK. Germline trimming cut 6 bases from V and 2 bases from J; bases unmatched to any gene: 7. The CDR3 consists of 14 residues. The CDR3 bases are TGTGCCAGCAGTCGACAGGGAGCGGCCTACGAGCAGTACTTC. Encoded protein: CASSRQGAAYEQYF. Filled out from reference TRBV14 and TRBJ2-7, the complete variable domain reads EAGVTQFPSHSVIEKGQTVTLRCDPISGHDNLYWYRRVMGKEIKFLLHFVKESKQDESGMPNNRFLAERTGGTYSTLKVQPAELEDSGVYFCASSRQGAAYEQYFGPGTRLTVT.

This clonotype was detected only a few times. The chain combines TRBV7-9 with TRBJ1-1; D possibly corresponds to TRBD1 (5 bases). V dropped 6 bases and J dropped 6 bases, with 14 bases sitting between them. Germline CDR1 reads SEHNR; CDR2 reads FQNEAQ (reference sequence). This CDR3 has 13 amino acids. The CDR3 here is CASSFDQGAEAFF. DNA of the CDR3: TGTGCCAGCAGTTTCGACCAGGGCGCTGAAGCTTTCTTT.

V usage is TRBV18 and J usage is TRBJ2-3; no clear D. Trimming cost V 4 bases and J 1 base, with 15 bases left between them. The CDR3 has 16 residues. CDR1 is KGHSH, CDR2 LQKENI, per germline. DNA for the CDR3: TGTGCCAGCTCACTTCCCCGCTCCACCCGCACAGATACGCAGTATTTT. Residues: CASSLPRSTRTDTQYF. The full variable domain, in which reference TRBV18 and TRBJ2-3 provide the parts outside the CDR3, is NAGVMQNPRHLVRRRGQEARLRCSPMKGHSHVYWYRQLPEEGLKFMVYLQKENIIDESGMPKERFSAEFPKEGPSILRIQQVVRGDSAAYFCASSLPRSTRTDTQYFGPGTRLTVL.